A single sample gave rise to the 25 T cell receptor beta chains below, sequenced in a study of CD8 T cells in Susac syndrome. cDNA came from approximately 0.5 to 1 ug RNA primed by random hexamers. TCRdb called the immunoSEQ multiplex PCR reads again in MiXCR, with one record for every CDR3 protein. Among a few hundred thousand distinct CDR3 sequences listed, roughly 81% were seen once. Material for sequencing was CD8+ T cells from PBMCs. Receptors were obtained from a human donor with multiple sclerosis.

This clonotype was detected only a few times. The chain combines TRBV11-2 with TRBJ2-5, with D possibly matching TRBD2 (5 bases). Trimming pared 5 bases from V and 4 bases from J, leaving 14 bases between. Germline CDR1 SGHAT, CDR2 FQNNGV. This CDR3 has 14 amino acids. CDR3 nucleotides: TGTGCCAGCAGCCCAGGATGGGAGCCAGAGACCCAGTACTTC. Translated, it gives CASSPGWEPETQYF. Filled out from reference TRBV11-2 and TRBJ2-5, the complete variable domain reads EAGVAQSPRYKIIEKRQSVAFWCNPISGHATLYWYQQILGQGPKLLIQFQNNGVVDDSQLPKDRFSAERLKGVDSTLKIQPAKLEDSAVYLCASSPGWEPETQYFGPGTRLLVL.

This rearrangement joins TRBV30 to TRBJ2-7; no clear D gene. Germline CDR1 is GTSNPN and CDR2 is SVGIG (reference sequence). The CDR3 is made up of 13 amino acids. V lost 0 bases, J lost 3 bases, and 9 bases lay in between. Here the CDR3 DNA reads TGTGCCTGGAGTGTACGAGTGAACTACGAGCAGTACTTC. As protein: CAWSVRVNYEQYF.

The CDR3 is CASSLEWRAGAYNEQFF. The CDR3 DNA is TGCGCCAGCAGCTTGGAGTGGCGGGCGGGAGCATACAATGAGCAGTTCTTC. V and J are TRBV5-1 and TRBJ2-1; 7 positions agree with TRBD2. Germline-derived CDR1 and CDR2 are SGHRS and YFSETQ. The V and J ends lost 0 bases and 4 bases, in that order; junction bases with no gene match: 10. This CDR3 is built from 17 residues. The full variable domain, in which reference TRBV5-1 and TRBJ2-1 provide the parts outside the CDR3, is KAGVTQTPRYLIKTRGQQVTLSCSPISGHRSVSWYQQTPGQGLQFLFEYFSETQRNKGNFPGRFSGRQFSNSRSEMNVSTLELGDSALYLCASSLEWRAGAYNEQFFGPGTRLTVL.

The sample holds one count of this clonotype. The rearrangement links TRBV27 to TRBJ2-7; D remains unclear. Trimming removed 7 bases at V and 5 bases at J, with 6 bases between. CDR1 MNHEY and CDR2 SMNVEV come from the germline V gene (reference sequence). This CDR3 region has 10 residues. CDR3 sequence: CASTPDEQYF. The CDR3 DNA reads TGTGCCAGCACCCCAGACGAGCAGTACTTC.

The rearrangement joins TRBV3-1 to TRBJ2-1, with 8 bases lining up with TRBD2. Germline assignment: CDR1 LGHDT and CDR2 YNNKEL (reference sequence). V lost 2 bases and J lost 3; bases outside the gene matches: 3. The CDR3 sequence is 15 residues long. The CDR3 nucleotides are TGTGCCAGCAGCCAAAAACTAGCGGTCTACAATGAGCAGTTCTTC. This sequence encodes CASSQKLAVYNEQFF.

The chain links TRBV12-3 or TRBV12-4 to TRBJ2-3; no definite D call. The CDR3 is 14 amino acids. V was clipped by 8 bases and J by 4 bases, with 16 bases between them. The CDR3 region is CASLTTVHADTQYF. CDR3 DNA sequence: TGTGCCAGCCTCACCACGGTTCACGCAGATACGCAGTATTTT.

The chain carries TRBV29-1 and TRBJ2-1; a weak D match, TRBD2 (6 bases). Deletions cut 8 bases from V and 0 bases from J, with 17 bases between. The CDR3 spans 15 residues. The germline V gene encodes CDR1 SQVTM and CDR2 ANQGSEA. CDR3 sequence (DNA): TGCAGCATACTTAGCGGAAGCCGCTCCTACAATGAGCAGTTCTTC. It translates to CSILSGSRSYNEQFF.

V gene TRBV5-6 combines with J gene TRBJ2-7; no firm D call. CDR3 size: 14 residues. Per the germline V gene, CDR1 is SGHDT and CDR2 is YYEEEE. The V end was cut by 2 bases, the J end by 5 bases, with 14 bases between. CDR3 amino acids: CASSFTSQPNEQYF. DNA of the CDR3: TGTGCCAGCAGCTTCACGTCCCAGCCTAACGAGCAGTACTTC.

CDR3 amino acids: CASSSGSNTGELFF. Written as DNA, the CDR3 is TGTGCCAGCAGTTCCGGGTCGAACACCGGGGAGCTGTTTTTT. The chain is built from TRBV28 and TRBJ2-2; D not resolved. CDR3 length equals 14 residues. V lost 4 bases and J lost 0, with 6 bases in between. Germline V lookup: CDR1 MDHEN, CDR2 SYDVKM.

The CDR3 spells CASSRTALSTDTQYF. The CDR3 region has the DNA TGTGCCAGCAGTCGGACAGCCCTTAGCACAGATACGCAGTATTTT. V and J are TRBV28 and TRBJ2-3; TRBD1 might be the D (6 bases). The CDR3 spans 15 residues. V dropped 5 bases and J dropped 0 bases, with 12 bases sitting between them. Germline V CDR1 and CDR2: MDHEN, SYDVKM. Supplemented by reference TRBV28 and TRBJ2-3, the full variable domain reads DVKVTQSSRYLVKRTGEKVFLECVQDMDHENMFWYRQDPGLGLRLIYFSYDVKMKEKGDIPEGYSVSREKKERFSLILESASTNQTSMYLCASSRTALSTDTQYFGPGTRLTVL.

The chain has TRBV6-5 and TRBJ2-2; 7 positions match TRBD1. Germline V gene data show CDR1 as MNHEY and CDR2 as SVGAGI. V gave up 5 bases and J gave up 6 bases; unmatched junction bases: 6. The CDR3 contains 14 residues. The CDR3, as DNA: TGTGCCAGCAGTGAACAGGGGCTGTCCGGGGAGCTGTTTTTT. This encodes CASSEQGLSGELFF.

A few counts support this clonotype. V gene TRBV6-5 combines with J gene TRBJ1-1; perhaps TRBD1 as D (5 bases). From germline, CDR1 is MNHEY and CDR2 SVGAGI. The V and J ends lost 3 bases and 1 base respectively, with 9 bases between them. The CDR3 totals 14 residues. The CDR3 nucleotides are TGTGCCAGCAGTTATGGGGGGGAGAACACTGAAGCTTTCTTT. Encoded protein: CASSYGGENTEAFF.

This clonotype was observed a few times. J is TRBJ2-7 and V is TRBV6-1; no clear D gene. The germline V gene has CDR1 MNHNS and CDR2 SASEGT. V was clipped by 4 bases and J by 3 bases, with 7 bases between them. The CDR3 consists of 12 residues. The CDR3 spells CASSGSLYEQYF. CDR3 coding DNA: TGTGCCAGCAGTGGTTCACTCTACGAGCAGTACTTC.

This clonotype occurred a few times. The chain joins TRBV25-1 to TRBJ2-7; 8 positions match TRBD2. Germline values: CDR1 MGHDK, CDR2 SYGVNS. CDR3 size: 14 residues. J gave up 6 bases and V 2 bases, and 6 bases lay outside the gene matches. The CDR3 sequence: CASSEREGEGEQYF. The CDR3 DNA reads TGTGCCAGCAGTGAACGGGAGGGCGAGGGCGAGCAGTACTTC.

J is TRBJ2-1 and V is TRBV5-6, with 9 bases matching TRBD2. Germline CDR1 is SGHDT and CDR2 is YYEEEE. V trimming: 4 bases; J trimming: 4 bases; junction bases outside the gene matches: 9. The CDR3 has 16 residues. CDR3 loop: CASSTGLGLAYNEQFF. The CDR3 bases are TGTGCCAGCAGCACAGGACTTGGACTAGCGTACAATGAGCAGTTCTTC. The complete variable domain, with remaining parts taken from reference TRBV5-6 and TRBJ2-1, reads DAGVTQSPTHLIKTRGQQVTLRCSPKSGHDTVSWYQQALGQGPQFIFQYYEEEERQRGNFPDRFSGHQFPNYSSELNVNALLLGDSALYLCASSTGLGLAYNEQFFGPGTRLTVL.

This sequence joins TRBV6-2 or TRBV6-3 and TRBJ2-7; 10 bases are a match to TRBD2. CDR1 is MNHEY, CDR2 SVGEGT, per germline. Germline trimming cut 6 bases from V and 3 bases from J; bases unmatched to any gene: 5. The CDR3 runs to 14 residues. In DNA, the CDR3 is TGTGCCAGCAGCACTAGCGGGAATTACTACGAGCAGTACTTC. Amino acids: CASSTSGNYYEQYF.

The J gene is TRBJ2-3, the V gene TRBV4-1; tentative D call: TRBD2 (5 bases). This CDR3 comprises 13 residues. V dropped 7 bases and J dropped 6 bases, with 14 bases sitting between them. In germline, CDR1 is MGHRA, CDR2 YSYEKL. CDR3 sequence (DNA): TGCGCCAGCACCAATCTAGCAGTCGATACGCAGTATTTT. This encodes CASTNLAVDTQYF.

The chain is built from TRBV7-9 and TRBJ2-1; D call uncertain. The germline CDR1 and CDR2 sequences are SEHNR and FQNEAQ (reference sequence). V was clipped by 8 bases and J by 0 bases, with 11 bases between them. The CDR3 has 14 amino acids. The CDR3 here is CASLSASSYNEQFF. CDR3 DNA sequence: TGTGCCAGCCTGAGCGCGAGCTCCTACAATGAGCAGTTCTTC.

This chain connects TRBV2 to TRBJ2-4; no firm D call. From germline, CDR1 is SNHLY and CDR2 FYNNEI. V lost 5 bases to trimming and J lost 7 bases, with 6 bases between them. CDR3 length: 11 amino acids. The CDR3 nucleotides are TGTGCCAGCAGTAGACCTAACATTCAGTACTTC. It is translated as CASSRPNIQYF.

The chain joins TRBV7-3 to TRBJ2-7, with D unclear. Germline V lookup: CDR1 SGHTA, CDR2 FQGTGA. This CDR3 is built from 13 residues. V was clipped by 1 base and J by 7 bases, with 11 bases between them. The CDR3 loop reads CASSLSPMGEQYF. Written as DNA, the CDR3 is TGTGCCAGCAGCTTAAGCCCCATGGGAGAGCAGTACTTC.

This clonotype was counted a single time. This chain links TRBV14 with TRBJ2-3, with D hard to call. The germline CDR1 and CDR2 sequences are SGHDN and FVKESK. Trimming removed 1 base at V and 4 bases at J, with 6 bases between. The CDR3 loop spans 13 amino acids. Here the CDR3 DNA reads TGTGCCAGCAGCCAAGCCTTAGCAGATACGCAGTATTTT. Translation: CASSQALADTQYF.

CDR3: CASSSIYGYTF. CDR3 in DNA: TGTGCCAGCAGCTCGATATATGGCTACACCTTC. The chain links TRBV7-9 to TRBJ1-2; D is unresolved. The CDR3 is made up of 11 amino acids. Trimming stripped 4 bases from V and 5 bases from J, with 5 bases between. CDR1 and CDR2 from the germline V gene are SEHNR and FQNEAQ (reference sequence). Drawing the rest from reference TRBV7-9 and TRBJ1-2, the complete variable domain is DTGVSQNPRHKITKRGQNVTFRCDPISEHNRLYWYRQTLGQGPEFLTYFQNEAQLEKSRLLSDRFSAERPKGSFSTLEIQRTEQGDSAMYLCASSSIYGYTFGSGTRLTVV.

The chain combines TRBV3-1 with TRBJ2-3; 11 bases are a match to TRBD1. The CDR3 covers 14 residues. Germline CDR1 reads LGHDT; CDR2 reads YNNKEL (reference sequence). V was clipped by 4 bases and J by 10 bases; unmatched bases: 7. The chain's CDR3 is CASSPGQGAYSQYF. In DNA, the CDR3 is TGTGCCAGCAGCCCTGGACAGGGGGCATATTCGCAGTATTTT.

The chain joins TRBV6-5 to TRBJ2-5; 7 nucleotides align to TRBD2. CDR1 and CDR2 from the germline V gene are MNHEY and SVGAGI. V lost 2 bases, J lost 5 bases, and 8 bases stayed unmatched. This CDR3 has 15 amino acids. CDR3 in DNA: TGTGCCAGCAGTTACGTCGGTACACTAGCGGAGACCCAGTACTTC. Translated, it gives CASSYVGTLAETQYF.

The chain links TRBV5-5 to TRBJ2-2, with D tentatively TRBD2 (5 bases). V was cut by 1 base and J by 10 bases, with 14 bases left in between. This CDR3 comprises 14 residues. Germline V gives CDR1 SGHKS, CDR2 YYEKEE (reference sequence). CDR3 nucleotides: TGTGCCAGCAGCTTGAAACTAGTCGATATGGAGCTGTTTTTT. Its protein is CASSLKLVDMELFF.